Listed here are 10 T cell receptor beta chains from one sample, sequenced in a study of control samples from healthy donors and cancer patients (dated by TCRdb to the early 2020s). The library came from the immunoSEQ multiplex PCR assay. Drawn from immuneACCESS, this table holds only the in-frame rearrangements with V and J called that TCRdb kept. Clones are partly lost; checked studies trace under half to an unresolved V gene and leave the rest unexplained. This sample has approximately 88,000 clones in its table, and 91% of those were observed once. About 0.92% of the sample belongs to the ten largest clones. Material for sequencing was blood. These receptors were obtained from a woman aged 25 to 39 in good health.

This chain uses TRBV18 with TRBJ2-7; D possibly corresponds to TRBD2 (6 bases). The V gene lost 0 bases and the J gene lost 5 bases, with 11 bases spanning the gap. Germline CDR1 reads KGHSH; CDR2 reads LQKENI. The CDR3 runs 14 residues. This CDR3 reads CASSPPDGSHEQYF. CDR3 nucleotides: TGTGCCAGCTCACCACCAGACGGGAGCCACGAGCAGTACTTC.

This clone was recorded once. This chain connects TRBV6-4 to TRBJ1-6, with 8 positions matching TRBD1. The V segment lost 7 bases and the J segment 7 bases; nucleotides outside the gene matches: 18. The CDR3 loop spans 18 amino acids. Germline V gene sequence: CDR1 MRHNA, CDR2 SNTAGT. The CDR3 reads CASIPPRRTGNQNSPLHF. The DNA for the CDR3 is TGTGCCAGCATTCCTCCCCGAAGGACAGGGAATCAGAATTCACCCCTCCACTTT.

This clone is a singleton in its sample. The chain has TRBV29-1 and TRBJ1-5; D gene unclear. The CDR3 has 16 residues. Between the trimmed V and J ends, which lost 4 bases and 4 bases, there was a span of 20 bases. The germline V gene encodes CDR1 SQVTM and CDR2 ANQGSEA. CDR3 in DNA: TGCAGCGTTGTAATAGGGTATGGTGGACCTAATCAGCCCCAGCATTTT. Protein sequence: CSVVIGYGGPNQPQHF.

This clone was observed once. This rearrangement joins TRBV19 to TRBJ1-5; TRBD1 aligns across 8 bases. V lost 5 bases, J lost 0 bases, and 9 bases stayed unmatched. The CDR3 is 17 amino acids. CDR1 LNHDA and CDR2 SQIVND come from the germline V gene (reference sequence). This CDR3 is CASSHRGESISNQPQHF. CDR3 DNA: TGTGCCAGTAGTCACAGGGGGGAATCGATTAGCAATCAGCCCCAGCATTTT.

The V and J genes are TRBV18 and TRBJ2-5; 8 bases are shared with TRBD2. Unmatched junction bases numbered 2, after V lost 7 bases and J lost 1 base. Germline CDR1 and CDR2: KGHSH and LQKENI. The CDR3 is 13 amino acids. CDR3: CASFGTSQETQYF. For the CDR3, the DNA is TGTGCCAGCTTTGGGACTAGCCAAGAGACCCAGTACTTC.

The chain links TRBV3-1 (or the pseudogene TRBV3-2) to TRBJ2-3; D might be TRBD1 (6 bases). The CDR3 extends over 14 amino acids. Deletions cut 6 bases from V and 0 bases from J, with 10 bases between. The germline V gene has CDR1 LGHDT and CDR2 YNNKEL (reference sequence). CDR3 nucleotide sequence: TGTGCCAGCAGGGCGACAGGAAGCACAGATACGCAGTATTTT. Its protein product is CASRATGSTDTQYF.

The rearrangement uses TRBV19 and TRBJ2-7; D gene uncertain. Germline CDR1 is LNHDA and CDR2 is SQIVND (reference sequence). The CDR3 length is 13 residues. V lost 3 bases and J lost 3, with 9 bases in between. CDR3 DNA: TGTGCCAGTAGTATGGCTCACCGCTACGAGCAGTACTTC. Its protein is CASSMAHRYEQYF.

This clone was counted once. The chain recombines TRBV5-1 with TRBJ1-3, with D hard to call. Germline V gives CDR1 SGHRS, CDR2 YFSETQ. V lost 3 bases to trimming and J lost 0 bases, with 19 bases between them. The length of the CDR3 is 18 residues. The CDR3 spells CASSSYDGLSSSGNTIYF. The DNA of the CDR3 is TGCGCCAGCAGCTCGTACGACGGGCTATCGAGCTCTGGAAACACCATATATTTT.

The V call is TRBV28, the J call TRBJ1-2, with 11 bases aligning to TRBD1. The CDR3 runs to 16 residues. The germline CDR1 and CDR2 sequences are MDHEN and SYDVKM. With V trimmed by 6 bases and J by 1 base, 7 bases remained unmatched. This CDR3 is CASREAGTGGNYGYTF. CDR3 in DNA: TGTGCCAGCAGGGAAGCCGGGACAGGGGGTAACTATGGCTACACCTTC.

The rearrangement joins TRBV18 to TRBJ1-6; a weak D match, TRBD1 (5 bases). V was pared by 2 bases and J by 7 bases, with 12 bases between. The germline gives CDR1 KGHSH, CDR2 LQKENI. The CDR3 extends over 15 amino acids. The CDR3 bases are TGTGCCAGCTCACCATCAGACAGCCTGAATTCACCCCTCCACTTT. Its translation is CASSPSDSLNSPLHF.